One sample yielded the 28 T cell receptor beta chains listed below, sequenced in a study of T cell responses to AZD1222 COVID-19 vaccine. Clones were sequenced by immunoSEQ multiplex PCR, and TCRdb holds only the in-frame ones, with some missing. This sample yields 100,000 to 150,000 clones, of which roughly 88% are seen a single time; more than 5.5% belongs to the top ten. Sequences were derived from peripheral blood, sampled on day 0 of AZD1222 vaccination. These receptors were obtained from an adult in good health.

The chain employs TRBV6-5 and TRBJ2-3; weak D call: TRBD2 (5 bases). This CDR3 comprises 13 residues. Trimming took 8 bases from V and 1 from J, leaving 10 bases between them. CDR1 and CDR2 from the germline V gene are MNHEY and SVGAGI. CDR3 nucleotides: TGTGCCAGCCGGGGAGAGGGCACAGATACGCAGTATTTT. Translation gives CASRGEGTDTQYF.

The genes are TRBV6-5 and TRBJ2-7; D is undetermined. The CDR3 extends over 11 amino acids. V was clipped by 6 bases and J by 3 bases, with 6 bases between them. Germline V lookup: CDR1 MNHEY, CDR2 SVGAGI. The CDR3 nucleotides read TGTGCCAGCAGACGGAACTACGAGCAGTACTTC. This translates into CASRRNYEQYF.

Only one count was recorded for this clone. This chain joins TRBV7-9 and TRBJ2-4; the match to TRBD2 covers 7 bases. J gave up 9 bases and V 5 bases, and 7 bases lay outside the gene matches. CDR1 and CDR2 (germline): SEHNR, FQNEAQ (reference sequence). The CDR3 contains 13 residues. The CDR3, as DNA: TGTGCCAGCAGCCTAGGGAGGGAGGGCATTCAGTACTTC. Protein sequence: CASSLGREGIQYF.

J is TRBJ2-7 and V is TRBV28, with 11 positions matching TRBD1. CDR3 length: 15 amino acids. Germline CDR1 is MDHEN and CDR2 is SYDVKM. With 6 bases clipped from V and 7 bases from J, the junction kept 11 bases outside the gene matches. CDR3 sequence: CASSSAGQGAGEQYF. The DNA for the CDR3 is TGTGCCAGCAGCAGCGCCGGACAGGGGGCCGGGGAGCAGTACTTC.

V usage is TRBV3-1 (or the pseudogene TRBV3-2) and J usage is TRBJ2-3, with 10 bases identical to TRBD2. CDR1 and CDR2 from the germline V gene are LGHDT and YNNKEL (reference sequence). The CDR3 runs to 19 residues. J gave up 2 bases and V 0 bases, and 11 bases lay outside the gene matches. CDR3 residues: CASSQDKRLAGAFTDTQYF. The CDR3 DNA follows: TGTGCCAGCAGCCAAGATAAGCGGCTAGCGGGGGCTTTCACAGATACGCAGTATTTT.

This sequence joins TRBV7-3 and TRBJ2-3, with D perhaps matching TRBD2 (6 bases). Germline values: CDR1 SGHTA, CDR2 FQGTGA. The CDR3 sequence is 13 residues long. Deletions cut 1 base from V and 14 bases from J, with 16 bases between. CDR3 in DNA: TGTGCCAGCAGCTTAAACCCGACGGGGGAGGCGTATTTT. It translates to CASSLNPTGEAYF.

The chain uses TRBV29-1 and TRBJ1-1, with D possibly being TRBD1 (5 bases). Per germline, CDR1 SQVTM and CDR2 ANQGSEA. This CDR3 has 11 amino acids. V lost 7 bases and J 1 base, leaving 7 bases between the germline ends. The CDR3 protein is CSGGENTEAFF. DNA of the CDR3: TGCAGCGGGGGGGAGAACACTGAAGCTTTCTTT.

The chain combines TRBV20-1 with TRBJ1-5; D unresolved. The CDR3 extends over 12 amino acids. Germline CDR1 is DFQATT and CDR2 is SNEGSKA (reference sequence). The germline V and J ends were trimmed by 7 bases and 2 bases, with 9 bases remaining between them. CDR3 sequence (DNA): TGCAGTGTGAGTGACGGCAATCAGCCCCAGCATTTT. Protein sequence: CSVSDGNQPQHF.

This clone has more than one count but fewer than ten. The J gene is TRBJ2-7, the V gene TRBV11-2, with D possibly being TRBD1 or TRBD2 (5 bases each). The CDR3 totals 15 residues. Germline V CDR1 and CDR2: SGHAT, FQNNGV. The germline V and J ends were trimmed by 6 bases and 2 bases, with 17 bases remaining between them. The CDR3 DNA is TGTGCCAGCAGGCCACAGATCGGGGCTACCTACGAGCAGTACTTC. Its protein is CASRPQIGATYEQYF. Full variable domain (remainder filled in from reference TRBV11-2 and TRBJ2-7): EAGVAQSPRYKIIEKRQSVAFWCNPISGHATLYWYQQILGQGPKLLIQFQNNGVVDDSQLPKDRFSAERLKGVDSTLKIQPAKLEDSAVYLCASRPQIGATYEQYFGPGTRLTVT.

J is TRBJ2-7 and V is TRBV27, with D possibly matching TRBD1 (5 bases). This CDR3 has 14 residues. The ends were cut back, 3 bases at V and 2 bases at J, with 11 bases in the middle. Germline V gene data show CDR1 as MNHEY and CDR2 as SMNVEV (reference sequence). This chain's CDR3 is CASSFLDKPYEQYF. The CDR3 coding sequence is TGTGCCAGCAGTTTTTTGGACAAGCCCTACGAGCAGTACTTC.

This clone was observed a single time. V is TRBV28 and J is TRBJ2-7; maybe TRBD2 (5 bases). The ends were cut back, 5 bases at V and 0 bases at J, with 20 bases in the middle. Germline CDR1 reads MDHEN; CDR2 reads SYDVKM. This CDR3 has 17 amino acids. As DNA, the CDR3 is TGTGCCAGCAGTCCATACCAACCCCGGGGAAGCTCCTACGAGCAGTACTTC. Encoded protein: CASSPYQPRGSSYEQYF. The entire variable domain, with the rest obtained from reference TRBV28 and TRBJ2-7, is as follows: DVKVTQSSRYLVKRTGEKVFLECVQDMDHENMFWYRQDPGLGLRLIYFSYDVKMKEKGDIPEGYSVSREKKERFSLILESASTNQTSMYLCASSPYQPRGSSYEQYFGPGTRLTVT.

The rearrangement uses TRBV28 and TRBJ2-7, with unresolved D. Germline V lookup: CDR1 MDHEN, CDR2 SYDVKM. CDR3 length equals 13 residues. V was cut by 3 bases and J by 3 bases, with 9 bases left in between. For the CDR3, the DNA is TGTGCCAGCAGTTTGGGCTCCCTCTACGAGCAGTACTTC. Amino acids: CASSLGSLYEQYF.

The chain is built from TRBV7-8 and TRBJ1-2, with TRBD1 matching over 8 bases. V dropped 7 bases and J dropped 2; count of bases not matched to a gene: 18. The CDR3 totals 18 residues. CDR1 is SGHVS, CDR2 FQNEAQ, per germline. The CDR3 DNA sequence: TGTGCCAGCACCCCATGGATGGCAGGGGGCATATGGAACTATGGCTACACCTTC. This codes for CASTPWMAGGIWNYGYTF.

The chain combines TRBV19 with TRBJ1-5, with D hard to call. Trimming pared 1 base from V and 9 bases from J, leaving 16 bases between. CDR1 LNHDA and CDR2 SQIVND come from the germline V gene (reference sequence). The CDR3 is made up of 15 amino acids. The CDR3 DNA reads as TGTGCCAGTAGTATAGTAACCCCTGAGGGTAGGCCCCAGCATTTT. This codes for CASSIVTPEGRPQHF.

The chain combines TRBV13 with TRBJ1-1; unclear D gene. CDR3 length: 14 residues. Germline V lookup: CDR1 PRHDT, CDR2 FYEKMQ (reference sequence). V shed 6 bases and J shed 1 base, with 12 bases lying between them. The CDR3 reads CASSYLDGNTEAFF. In nucleotides, the CDR3 is TGTGCCAGCAGTTACCTGGACGGGAACACTGAAGCTTTCTTT.

J is TRBJ2-7 and V is TRBV5-1, with D perhaps TRBD2 (5 bases). Trimming removed 0 bases at V and 2 bases at J, with 9 bases between. Per germline, CDR1 SGHRS and CDR2 YFSETQ. The CDR3 contains 14 residues. DNA for the CDR3: TGCGCCAGCAGCTTGGACGGGGTCGCCTACGAGCAGTACTTC. Translated: CASSLDGVAYEQYF.

The rearrangement uses TRBV5-1 and TRBJ1-4; 10 positions match TRBD1. Germline CDR1 is SGHRS and CDR2 is YFSETQ. This CDR3 contains 14 residues. Losses at the gene ends were 0 bases for V and 10 bases for J; bases not matched to a gene: 3. The CDR3 DNA follows: TGCGCCAGCAGCTTGGCGGGACAGGGGTCAAAACTGTTTTTT. Protein product: CASSLAGQGSKLFF. The variable domain in full, with the rest retrieved from reference TRBV5-1 and TRBJ1-4, is KAGVTQTPRYLIKTRGQQVTLSCSPISGHRSVSWYQQTPGQGLQFLFEYFSETQRNKGNFPGRFSGRQFSNSRSEMNVSTLELGDSALYLCASSLAGQGSKLFFGSGTQLSVL.

This chain links TRBV19 with TRBJ2-1; D gene unclear. CDR3 size: 15 residues. Trimming cost V 6 bases and J 6 bases, with 18 bases left between them. From germline, CDR1 is LNHDA and CDR2 SQIVND (reference sequence). The CDR3 loop reads CASRSNRRTPNEQFF. CDR3 nucleotides: TGTGCCAGTAGGAGTAACAGACGAACCCCCAATGAGCAGTTCTTC.

This clone appeared once. This rearrangement joins TRBV19 to TRBJ2-7, with a possible D match to TRBD2 (5 bases). The V and J ends lost 5 bases and 5 bases respectively, with 10 bases between them. The CDR3 sequence is 12 residues long. The germline CDR1 and CDR2 sequences are LNHDA and SQIVND (reference sequence). The CDR3 loop reads CASSDRGDEQYF. The CDR3 coding sequence is TGTGCCAGTAGTGATCGGGGTGACGAGCAGTACTTC.

As DNA, the CDR3 is TGTGCCAGCTCACTTTACAGGGGAGACACTGAAGCTTTCTTT. This codes for CASSLYRGDTEAFF. This chain uses TRBV18 with TRBJ1-1; 7 nucleotides match TRBD1. Germline lookup yields CDR1 KGHSH and CDR2 LQKENI. V lost 4 bases, J lost 3 bases, and 5 bases stayed unmatched. This CDR3 has 14 residues.

V gene TRBV11-2 combines with J gene TRBJ1-2, with D unclear. Trimming left V 4 bases short and J 6 bases short, with 12 bases between. Germline V gene lookup returns CDR1 SGHAT and CDR2 FQNNGV. The CDR3 has 13 amino acids. The CDR3 bases are TGTGCCAGCAGCTCCTTAACAGAGGATGGCTACACCTTC. This translates into CASSSLTEDGYTF.

The chain employs TRBV4-1 and TRBJ1-2; D is perhaps TRBD1 (5 bases). V lost 0 bases and J 5 bases, leaving 13 bases between the germline ends. Germline CDR1 is MGHRA and CDR2 is YSYEKL. The CDR3 is 15 residues long. The CDR3 DNA reads as TGCGCCAGCAGCCAAGATTCTGGGCAGGGATATGGCTACACCTTC. Translated, it gives CASSQDSGQGYGYTF.

V and J are TRBV30 and TRBJ2-7; D not certain. Germline lookup yields CDR1 GTSNPN and CDR2 SVGIG (reference sequence). Trimming took 1 base from V and 0 from J, leaving 10 bases between them. CDR3 length: 14 residues. The DNA for the CDR3 is TGTGCCTGGAGTGGCACACTGGGCTCCTACGAGCAGTACTTC. Translating gives CAWSGTLGSYEQYF.

The genes are TRBV28 and TRBJ1-5, with TRBD1 identical over 10 bases. The J segment lost 4 bases and the V segment lost 1 base, leaving 4 bases of the junction unmatched. Germline V gives CDR1 MDHEN, CDR2 SYDVKM. The CDR3 sequence is 16 residues long. Here the CDR3 reads CASSLFGTGENQPQHF. The CDR3 coding sequence is TGTGCCAGCAGTTTATTTGGGACAGGGGAAAATCAGCCCCAGCATTTT.

The chain employs TRBV18 and TRBJ1-5, with a weak D call TRBD1 (5 bases). CDR3 length: 15 amino acids. V was cut by 3 bases and J by 4 bases, with 13 bases left in between. Looked up from germline, CDR1 is KGHSH and CDR2 is LQKENI. CDR3 residues: CASSPGGGRNQPQHF. In DNA form, the CDR3 reads TGTGCCAGCTCACCCGGCGGGGGACGGAATCAGCCCCAGCATTTT.

V gene TRBV29-1 combines with J gene TRBJ1-1; D gene ambiguous. This CDR3 has 10 residues. Germline assignment: CDR1 SQVTM and CDR2 ANQGSEA. Trimming pared 7 bases from V and 5 bases from J, leaving 8 bases between. The CDR3 spells CSAETTEAFF. The CDR3 bases are TGCAGCGCTGAGACAACTGAAGCTTTCTTT. The full variable domain, its missing parts supplied by reference TRBV29-1 and TRBJ1-1, is SAVISQKPSRDICQRGTSLTIQCQVDSQVTMMFWYRQQPGQSLTLIATANQGSEATYESGFVIDKFPISRPNLTFSTLTVSNMSPEDSSIYLCSAETTEAFFGQGTRLTVV.

The CDR3 sequence: CATSVGGRYQGYTF. CDR3 in DNA: TGTGCCACCAGTGTCGGGGGGCGTTATCAAGGCTACACCTTC. The V and J genes are TRBV24-1 and TRBJ1-2; D may be TRBD1 (6 bases). The CDR3 length is 14 residues. Looked up from germline, CDR1 is KGHDR and CDR2 is SFDVKD. The ends were cut back, 5 bases at V and 8 bases at J, with 17 bases in the middle.

This clone showed up just a few times. The chain has TRBV29-1 and TRBJ2-3; D not resolved. The V end lost 2 bases, the J end lost 1 base, and 4 bases lay between the germline ends. Per germline, CDR1 SQVTM and CDR2 ANQGSEA. The CDR3 is 12 amino acids. CDR3 sequence: CSVEQGTDTQYF. As DNA, the CDR3 is TGCAGCGTTGAACAGGGCACAGATACGCAGTATTTT.